This note documents a single T cell receptor (beta chain) sequence. This sample stems from a study of blood T cell repertoires in COVID-19. Study-level background: COVID-19 samples collected from the United States, Italy and Spain covered acute and convalescent phases. Sample material is recorded as cDNA or gDNA derived from T cells, B-cell-depleted T cells, or PBMCs.

This table comes from immunoSEQ multiplex PCR, and its TCRdb copy is limited to in-frame clones, with some not included. This table has fewer than 130,000 clones, roughly 82% appearing once. With 3 bases removed from V and 3 bases from J, the gap between germline ends came to 12 bases. Germline CDR1 is SEHNR and CDR2 is FQNEAQ (reference sequence). The CDR3 sequence is 15 residues long. Input material: peripheral blood. The rearrangement uses TRBV7-9 and TRBJ1-5, with TRBD1 as a possible D gene (5 bases). This clonotype originated in a woman aged 60-70 years with acute or convalescent COVID-19. The chain's CDR3 is CASSLGQDTNQPQHF. For the CDR3, the DNA is TGTGCCAGCAGCTTGGGGCAGGACACCAATCAGCCCCAGCATTTT.